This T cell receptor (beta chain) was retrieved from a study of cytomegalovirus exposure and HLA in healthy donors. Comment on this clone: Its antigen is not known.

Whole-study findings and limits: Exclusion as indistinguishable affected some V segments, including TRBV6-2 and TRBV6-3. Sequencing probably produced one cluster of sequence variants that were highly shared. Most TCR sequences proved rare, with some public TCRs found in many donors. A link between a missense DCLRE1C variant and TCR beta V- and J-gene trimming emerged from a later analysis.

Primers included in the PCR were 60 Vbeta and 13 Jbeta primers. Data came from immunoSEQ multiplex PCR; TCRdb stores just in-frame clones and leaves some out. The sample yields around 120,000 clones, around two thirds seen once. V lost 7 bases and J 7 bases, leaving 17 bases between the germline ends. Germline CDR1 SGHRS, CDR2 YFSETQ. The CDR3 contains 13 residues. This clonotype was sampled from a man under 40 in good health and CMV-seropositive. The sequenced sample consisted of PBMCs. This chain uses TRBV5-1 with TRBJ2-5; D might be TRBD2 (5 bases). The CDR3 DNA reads TGCGCCAGCGATCGTGACTACGGCGGGACCCAGTACTTC. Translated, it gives CASDRDYGGTQYF.